The TCR beta chain under discussion was sequenced for a study of molecular identifiers for immune sequencing clone quantification. Overall study findings and caveats: Effector cells had over 98% of their molecules in clones above 20 RNA copies, while naive cells had under 1%.

TCRdb reprocessed the PCR reads via MiXCR and lists one record per CDR3 protein. In the table there are over 600,000 distinct CDR3 sequences, around 20% of which are singletons. In this sample, this clonotype turned up many times. Its target is not known. This clonotype originated in a human donor in good health. Some libraries in this study had Jurkat cell RNA spiked in. Sequenced: naive CD8+ T cells from blood, with Jurkat cell RNA spiked in. Subset reported: FACS-sorted CD8+CD4-CCR7+CD45RA+ naive T cells.

This CDR3 reads CASSLGKQGNQPQHF. For the CDR3, the DNA is TGTGCCAGCAGCTTAGGAAAACAGGGGAATCAGCCCCAGCATTTT. The chain uses TRBV13 and TRBJ1-5; 7 bases match TRBD1. V was pared by 0 bases and J by 4 bases, with 3 bases of the junction left unmatched. CDR1 is PRHDT and CDR2 is FYEKMQ in the germline V gene (reference sequence). CDR3 length equals 15 residues.